What follows are 3 T cell receptor beta chains derived from one specimen sequenced in a study of blood T cell repertoires in COVID-19. TCRdb's table, derived via immunoSEQ multiplex PCR, lists solely in-frame clones and lacks some. The sample has fewer than 500,000 clones, over 65% seen once. Sequenced material: peripheral blood. The receptors shown here come from a human donor with acute or convalescent COVID-19. The donor label of this sample is uncertain.

The chain links TRBV30 to TRBJ1-5, with D perhaps matching TRBD1 (5 bases). Germline CDR1 is GTSNPN and CDR2 is SVGIG (reference sequence). The germline V and J ends were trimmed by 2 bases and 7 bases, with 12 bases remaining between them. CDR3 length equals 13 residues. As DNA, the CDR3 is TGTGCCTGGAGTTGGGGGGTGGGCCAGCCCCAGCATTTT. Protein sequence: CAWSWGVGQPQHF. The variable domain in full, completed from reference TRBV30 and TRBJ1-5, reads SQTIHQWPATLVQPVGSPLSLECTVEGTSNPNLYWYRQAAGRGLQLLFYSVGIGQISSEVPQNLSASRPQDRQFILSSKKLLLSDSGFYLCAWSWGVGQPQHFGDGTRLSIL.

This clone was counted a single time. The chain uses TRBV5-5 and TRBJ1-5; D call uncertain. CDR1 SGHKS and CDR2 YYEKEE come from the germline V gene (reference sequence). Deletions cut 0 bases from V and 2 bases from J, with 18 bases between. CDR3 length: 18 residues. CDR3 in DNA: TGTGCCAGCAGCTTGGGATGGGCAGAGGGCGGGGGCAATCAGCCCCAGCATTTT. This codes for CASSLGWAEGGGNQPQHF.

The rearrangement links TRBV4-1 to TRBJ2-1; 11 bases line up with TRBD2. The junction had 8 bases not matched to a gene; V was cut back by 5 bases and J by 8 bases. The germline V gene has CDR1 MGHRA and CDR2 YSYEKL. This CDR3 comprises 15 residues. The CDR3 nucleotides read TGCGCCAGCAGCTCAACTAGCGGGAGCTCGGATGAGCAGTTCTTC. This sequence encodes CASSSTSGSSDEQFF.